This T cell receptor beta chain was documented in a study of blood T cell repertoires in COVID-19. Looking at the study overall: The samples span acute and convalescent COVID-19 from the United States, Italy and Spain.

Here immunoSEQ multiplex PCR was the method, and the copy in TCRdb shows in-frame clones only, minus some. Here the sample spans tens of thousands of clones, roughly nine tenths being singletons. V was pared by 6 bases and J by 0 bases, with 7 bases of the junction left unmatched. The CDR3 has 17 residues. CDR1 and CDR2 from the germline V gene are SGHTA and FQGNSA. What was sequenced was peripheral blood. The TCR originated in a man at least 80 years old in a cohort sampled during active COVID-19. The chain employs TRBV7-2 and TRBJ2-6, with TRBD2 matching 8 bases. In DNA, the CDR3 is TGTGCCAGCAGTAGTAGCGGGGTTAGCTCTGGGGCCAACGTCCTGACTTTC. Its protein product is CASSSSGVSSGANVLTF.